These 23 T cell receptor beta chains were sequenced from one sample in a study of radiotherapy plus CTLA-4 blockade in lung cancer. Profiling relied on immunoSEQ multiplex PCR, and the TCRdb table lists in-frame clones only, not all of them. The sample yields more than 35,000 clones, 75% to 90% seen once. This sample comprised peripheral blood, obtained from a patient treated with radiotherapy plus ipilimumab. All receptors derive from a human donor with non-small cell lung cancer who had stable disease on radiotherapy plus ipilimumab.

In its sample, this clone was seen once. This chain joins TRBV28 and TRBJ2-5, with a weak D call TRBD1 (5 bases). CDR3 length: 14 residues. The ends were cut back, 2 bases at V and 2 bases at J, with 9 bases in the middle. Per the germline V gene, CDR1 is MDHEN and CDR2 is SYDVKM. CDR3 sequence: CASSLQGKQETQYF. The CDR3 DNA reads as TGTGCCAGCAGTTTACAGGGAAAGCAAGAGACCCAGTACTTC.

The V and J genes are TRBV6-5 and TRBJ2-7; 9 positions agree with TRBD2. Germline CDR1 MNHEY, CDR2 SVGAGI. V was clipped by 5 bases and J by 2 bases; unmatched bases: 7. The CDR3 is 15 residues long. CDR3: CASSSGGLATYEQYF. In nucleotides, the CDR3 is TGTGCCAGCAGTAGCGGGGGACTAGCCACCTACGAGCAGTACTTC.

The rearrangement joins TRBV7-9 to TRBJ2-3; 12 bases line up with TRBD2. Losses at the gene ends were 4 bases for V and 3 bases for J; bases not matched to a gene: 11. The V gene's germline CDR1 is SEHNR and CDR2 FQNEAQ (reference sequence). The length of the CDR3 is 18 residues. The CDR3 DNA sequence: TGTGCCAGCAGCTCCCGAATTTCGACTAGCGGGGGAACAGATACGCAGTATTTT. This gives the protein CASSSRISTSGGTDTQYF.

The gene calls are TRBV7-9 and TRBJ2-3, with 8 bases lining up with TRBD1. The germline V gene encodes CDR1 SEHNR and CDR2 FQNEAQ (reference sequence). This CDR3 is 15 amino acids long. The V segment lost 4 bases and the J segment 5 bases; nucleotides outside the gene matches: 8. CDR3 bases: TGTGCCAGCAGCTGGGGCAGGGGGCAGGTAGATACGCAGTATTTT. Amino acids: CASSWGRGQVDTQYF.

The rearrangement uses TRBV27 and TRBJ1-2; 9 bases are a match to TRBD1. The CDR3 is 16 residues long. Unmatched junction bases numbered 11, after V lost 5 bases and J lost 4 bases. Per the germline V gene, CDR1 is MNHEY and CDR2 is SMNVEV (reference sequence). CDR3 sequence reads: CASSPKRQGGIYGYTF. The DNA of the CDR3 is TGTGCCAGCAGTCCAAAGAGACAGGGGGGGATCTATGGCTACACCTTC.

The rearrangement uses TRBV6-1 and TRBJ1-5; TRBD1 might be the D (5 bases). Looked up from germline, CDR1 is MNHNS and CDR2 is SASEGT. The CDR3 has 13 amino acids. V was shortened by 7 bases and J by 7 bases, with 14 bases between the two germline ends. The chain's CDR3 is CASNEGGVQPQHF. CDR3 sequence (DNA): TGTGCCAGCAACGAGGGAGGGGTCCAGCCCCAGCATTTT.

This rearrangement joins TRBV6-7 to TRBJ2-7; 7 bases line up with TRBD1. TRBV6-7 belongs to the ORF category, with a function that is uncertain. The CDR3 is made up of 13 amino acids. Unmatched junction bases numbered 8, after V lost 8 bases and J lost 4 bases. In DNA form, the CDR3 reads TGTGCCAGCCGACCGGGACAGTTATACGAGCAGTACTTC. Protein: CASRPGQLYEQYF.

For the CDR3, the DNA is TGCGCCAGCAGCCAAGCCTGGGGGGACGAAGATTGGCAGTACTTC. Amino acids: CASSQAWGDEDWQYF. The rearrangement uses TRBV4-3 and TRBJ2-7; tentative D call: TRBD2 (6 bases). CDR3 length equals 15 residues. The germline V gene has CDR1 LGHNA and CDR2 YSLEER. V was pared by 1 base and J by 9 bases, with 19 bases between.

The gene calls are TRBV7-2 and TRBJ2-1, with a possible D match to TRBD1 (6 bases). V was clipped by 1 base and J by 8 bases, with 12 bases between them. Germline lookup yields CDR1 SGHTA and CDR2 FQGNSA. This CDR3 spans 14 amino acids. The CDR3 reads CASSLGQAVDEQFF. The DNA of the CDR3 is TGTGCCAGCAGCTTAGGACAGGCGGTCGATGAGCAGTTCTTC.

The rearrangement uses TRBV28 and TRBJ2-1, with a weak D call TRBD1 (5 bases). Germline CDR1 and CDR2: MDHEN and SYDVKM. The V end lost 1 base, the J end lost 8 bases, and 9 bases lay between the germline ends. The CDR3 contains 13 residues. The CDR3 coding sequence is TGTGCCAGCAGTTTATTTGGGGCTCATGAGCAGTTCTTC. Amino acid sequence: CASSLFGAHEQFF.

The sample holds one count of this clone. This chain links TRBV27 with TRBJ2-6, with 7 bases fitting TRBD1. The CDR3 has 16 residues. Germline-derived CDR1 and CDR2 are MNHEY and SMNVEV (reference sequence). Trimming at V came to 7 bases and at J to 2 bases, leaving 8 bases not matched to a gene. CDR3 protein: CASKPGQRTGANVLTF. CDR3 nucleotides: TGTGCCAGCAAACCGGGACAGCGGACTGGGGCCAACGTCCTGACTTTC.

The chain combines TRBV29-1 with TRBJ2-7; 10 bases line up with TRBD2. The length of the CDR3 is 13 residues. Per germline, CDR1 SQVTM and CDR2 ANQGSEA. V shed 3 bases, J shed 5 bases, and the junction held 4 bases outside the gene matches. The CDR3 is CSVESGRAHEQYF. The CDR3 DNA sequence: TGCAGCGTTGAGAGCGGGAGGGCCCACGAGCAGTACTTC.

The rearrangement links TRBV27 to TRBJ2-7; perhaps TRBD2 as D (5 bases). Trimming took off 10 bases at V and 4 bases at J, with 26 bases between the two ends. CDR3 length equals 16 residues. In germline, CDR1 is MNHEY, CDR2 SMNVEV (reference sequence). The chain's CDR3 is CATRRAPGGGPYEQYF. CDR3 nucleotide sequence: TGTGCCACCAGAAGAGCACCGGGTGGCGGGCCGTACGAGCAGTACTTC.

CDR3 protein: CASSLAGFSYNEQFF. DNA of the CDR3: TGTGCCAGCAGCTTAGCGGGCTTCTCCTACAATGAGCAGTTCTTC. The chain has TRBV7-9 and TRBJ2-1, with D unclear. Germline values: CDR1 SEHNR, CDR2 FQNEAQ (reference sequence). The germline V and J ends were trimmed by 0 bases and 0 bases, with 6 bases remaining between them. CDR3 length: 15 amino acids.

V is TRBV5-1 and J is TRBJ1-1; maybe TRBD1 (5 bases). The V end was cut by 4 bases, the J end by 0 bases, with 19 bases between. Looked up from germline, CDR1 is SGHRS and CDR2 is YFSETQ. The CDR3 spans 17 residues. Written as DNA, the CDR3 is TGCGCCAGCAGCCTTGTGGGGGGACGGAGATTGAACACTGAAGCTTTCTTT. Translating gives CASSLVGGRRLNTEAFF.

The rearrangement links TRBV25-1 to TRBJ2-7; D is possibly TRBD1 (5 bases). Germline CDR1 reads MGHDK; CDR2 reads SYGVNS. The CDR3 totals 14 residues. V shed 0 bases and J shed 5 bases, with 11 bases lying between them. CDR3 protein: CASSEYADRNEQYF. The CDR3 nucleotides read TGTGCCAGCAGTGAATATGCCGACAGAAACGAGCAGTACTTC.

This CDR3 reads CASGQGRPEAFF. DNA for the CDR3: TGTGCCAGCGGACAGGGACGTCCTGAAGCTTTCTTT. The chain employs TRBV2 and TRBJ1-1; 8 nucleotides agree with TRBD1. The CDR3 has 12 amino acids. Germline CDR1 is SNHLY and CDR2 is FYNNEI. The ends lost 8 bases at V and 6 bases at J; junction bases unmatched: 5.

The V call is TRBV28, the J call TRBJ2-7; 8 nucleotides match TRBD2. The CDR3 contains 13 residues. CDR1 MDHEN and CDR2 SYDVKM come from the germline V gene. Trimming at V came to 10 bases and at J to 3 bases, leaving 8 bases not matched to a gene. CDR3 protein: CATDRAGGYEQYF. The CDR3 nucleotides are TGTGCCACCGACCGGGCGGGAGGCTACGAGCAGTACTTC.

V gene TRBV6-6 combines with J gene TRBJ1-2; 10 bases are shared with TRBD1. Germline V gene sequence: CDR1 MNHNY, CDR2 SVGAGI (reference sequence). This CDR3 comprises 16 residues. After removal of 6 bases from V and 3 bases from J, the junction contained 10 bases not matched to a gene. The CDR3 DNA follows: TGTGCCAGCAGCCGAAACCTGGACAGGGGGGACTATGGCTACACCTTC. Protein: CASSRNLDRGDYGYTF.

The chain is built from TRBV7-8 and TRBJ1-5; TRBD1 matches 7 bases. CDR1 is SGHVS, CDR2 FQNEAQ, per germline. The ends lost 5 bases at V and 3 bases at J; junction bases unmatched: 13. This CDR3 has 17 residues. The CDR3 region is CASSPVGKGADNQPQHF. The CDR3 coding sequence is TGTGCCAGCAGCCCGGTTGGGAAGGGGGCGGACAATCAGCCCCAGCATTTT. The variable domain in full, completed from reference TRBV7-8 and TRBJ1-5, reads GAGVSQSPRYKVAKRGQDVALRCDPISGHVSLFWYQQALGQGPEFLTYFQNEAQLDKSGLPSDRFFAERPEGSVSTLKIQRTQQEDSAVYLCASSPVGKGADNQPQHFGDGTRLSIL.

This sequence joins TRBV2 and TRBJ1-2; perhaps TRBD1 as D (6 bases). Trimming left V 3 bases short and J 3 bases short, with 11 bases between. Germline CDR1 reads SNHLY; CDR2 reads FYNNEI. The CDR3 runs 14 residues. The CDR3 loop reads CASSELDSYYGYTF. The CDR3 bases are TGTGCCAGCAGTGAGCTGGACAGTTACTATGGCTACACCTTC.

The chain joins TRBV10-3 to TRBJ2-5, with D perhaps matching TRBD1 (6 bases). CDR1 and CDR2 (germline): ENHRY, SYGVKD. The CDR3 has 15 amino acids. V shed 7 bases and J shed 5 bases, with 20 bases lying between them. The CDR3 loop reads CAITKDSFERETQYF. The CDR3 DNA follows: TGTGCCATCACCAAGGACAGTTTTGAAAGGGAGACCCAGTACTTC.

The V call is TRBV5-1, the J call TRBJ1-1; 9 bases match TRBD1. This CDR3 spans 14 amino acids. The germline V gene encodes CDR1 SGHRS and CDR2 YFSETQ. Losses at the gene ends were 2 bases for V and 4 bases for J; bases not matched to a gene: 3. CDR3 nucleotides: TGCGCCAGCAGCTTCCCGACAGGGGGCACTGAAGCTTTCTTT. Translated: CASSFPTGGTEAFF.